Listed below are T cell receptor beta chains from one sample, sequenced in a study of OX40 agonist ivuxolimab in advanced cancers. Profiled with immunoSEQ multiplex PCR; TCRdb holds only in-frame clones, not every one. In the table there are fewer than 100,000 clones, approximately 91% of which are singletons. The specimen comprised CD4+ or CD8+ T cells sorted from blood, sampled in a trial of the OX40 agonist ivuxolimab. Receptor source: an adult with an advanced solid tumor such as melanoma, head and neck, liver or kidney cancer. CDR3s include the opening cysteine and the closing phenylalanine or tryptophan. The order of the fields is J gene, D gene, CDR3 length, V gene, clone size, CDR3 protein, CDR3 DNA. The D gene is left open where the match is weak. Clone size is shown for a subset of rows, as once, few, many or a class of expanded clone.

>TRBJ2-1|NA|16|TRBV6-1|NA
CASSGAAGSSYNEQFF
TGTGCCAGCAGTGGCGCGGCGGGGAGCTCCTACAATGAGCAGTTCTTC
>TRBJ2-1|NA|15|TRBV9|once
CASSVGGSSVNEQFF
TGTGCCAGCAGCGTAGGGGGTAGCAGCGTCAATGAGCAGTTCTTC
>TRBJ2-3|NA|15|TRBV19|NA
CASSLGVLKGDTQYF
TGTGCCAGTAGTTTGGGGGTCCTAAAGGGAGATACGCAGTATTTT
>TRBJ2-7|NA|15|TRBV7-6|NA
CASSLGGGYSYEQYF
TGTGCCAGCAGCTTAGGTGGGGGGTACTCCTACGAGCAGTACTTC
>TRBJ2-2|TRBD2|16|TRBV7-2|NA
CASSSSLAGGAGELFF
TGTGCCAGCAGCTCCAGTCTAGCGGGAGGGGCCGGGGAGCTGTTTTTT
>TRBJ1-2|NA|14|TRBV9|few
CASSPAGLGRGYTF
TGTGCCAGCAGCCCGGCCGGGCTAGGGAGGGGCTACACCTTC
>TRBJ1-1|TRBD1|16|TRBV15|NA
CATSSGAGTGDTEAFF
TGTGCCACCAGCAGTGGGGCAGGGACAGGGGACACTGAAGCTTTCTTT
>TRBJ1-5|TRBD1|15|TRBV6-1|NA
CASGAGGTSNQPQHF
TGTGCCAGCGGGGCAGGGGGGACTAGCAATCAGCCCCAGCATTTT
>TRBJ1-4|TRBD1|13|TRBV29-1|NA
CSVGTAGGEKLFF
TGCAGCGTCGGGACAGCGGGCGGTGAAAAACTGTTTTTT
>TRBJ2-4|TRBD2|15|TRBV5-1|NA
CASSLGLASKNIQYF
TGCGCCAGCAGCTTGGGACTAGCTTCCAAAAACATTCAGTACTTC
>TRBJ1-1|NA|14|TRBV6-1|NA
CASSEVWRGTEAFF
TGTGCCAGCAGTGAAGTGTGGAGGGGCACTGAAGCTTTCTTT
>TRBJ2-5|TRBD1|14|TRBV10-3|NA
CAIRGQGSAETQYF
TGTGCCATCAGAGGACAGGGGTCGGCGGAGACCCAGTACTTC
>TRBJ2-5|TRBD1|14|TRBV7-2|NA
CASSGRQGVETQYF
TGTGCCAGCAGTGGGAGACAGGGAGTGGAGACCCAGTACTTC
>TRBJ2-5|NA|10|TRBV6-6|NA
CASSYETQYF
TGTGCCAGCAGTTACGAGACCCAGTACTTC
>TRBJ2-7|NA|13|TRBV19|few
CASSPVIGYEQYF
TGTGCCAGTAGCCCCGTTATAGGCTACGAGCAGTACTTC
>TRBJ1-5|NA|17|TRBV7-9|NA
CASSLGGPTLHNQPQHF
TGTGCCAGCAGCCTCGGGGGCCCGACGCTCCACAATCAGCCCCAGCATTTT
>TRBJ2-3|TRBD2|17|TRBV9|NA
CASSVGRLAGGTDTQYF
TGTGCCAGCAGCGTAGGTAGACTAGCGGGAGGCACAGATACGCAGTATTTT
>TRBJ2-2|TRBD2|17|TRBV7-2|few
CASSLGGSGRVTGELFF
TGTGCCAGCAGCTTAGGCGGCAGCGGGAGGGTCACCGGGGAGCTGTTTTTT
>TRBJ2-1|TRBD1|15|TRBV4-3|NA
CASSHLDREDNEQFF
TGCGCCAGCAGCCACCTGGACAGGGAGGACAATGAGCAGTTCTTC
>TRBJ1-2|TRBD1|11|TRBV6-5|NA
CASTRGLGYTF
TGTGCCAGCACCAGGGGGCTGGGCTACACCTTC
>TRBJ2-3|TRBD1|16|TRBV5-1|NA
CASSLGRTGGPDTQYF
TGCGCCAGCAGCTTGGGGAGGACAGGGGGTCCAGATACGCAGTATTTT
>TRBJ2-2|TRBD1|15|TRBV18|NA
CASSPGTVPTGELFF
TGTGCCAGCTCACCCGGGACAGTACCCACCGGGGAGCTGTTTTTT
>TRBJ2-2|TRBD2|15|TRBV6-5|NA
CASSYAGGGTGELFF
TGTGCCAGCAGTTACGCGGGAGGAGGCACCGGGGAGCTGTTTTTT
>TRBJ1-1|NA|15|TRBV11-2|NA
CASSLEGGLGTEAFF
TGTGCCAGCAGCTTAGAGGGGGGGCTTGGCACTGAAGCTTTCTTT
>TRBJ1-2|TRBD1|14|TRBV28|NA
CASSPGTGSYGYTF
TGTGCCAGCAGTCCGGGGACAGGGTCCTATGGCTACACCTTC
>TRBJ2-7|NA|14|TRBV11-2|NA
CASHGLPNAYEQYF
TGTGCCAGCCACGGACTCCCTAACGCCTACGAGCAGTACTTC
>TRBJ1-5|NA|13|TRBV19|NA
CASSIQGSQPQHF
TGTGCCAGTAGTATTCAGGGGTCACAGCCCCAGCATTTT
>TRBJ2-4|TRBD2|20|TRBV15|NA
CATSSSSRSVGGLAKNIQYF
TGTGCCACCAGCTCAAGTTCGAGATCTGTGGGAGGGCTAGCCAAAAACATTCAGTACTTC
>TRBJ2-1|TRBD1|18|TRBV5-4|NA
CASAADRASAGSYNEQFF
TGTGCCAGCGCCGCCGACAGGGCTTCAGCAGGCTCCTACAATGAGCAGTTCTTC
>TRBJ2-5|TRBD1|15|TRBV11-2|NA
CASSLTTGTEETQYF
TGTGCCAGCAGCTTAACTACCGGGACAGAAGAGACCCAGTACTTC
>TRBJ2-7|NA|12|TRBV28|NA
CATRSDLGEQYF
TGTGCCACCCGCTCCGACTTGGGGGAGCAGTACTTC
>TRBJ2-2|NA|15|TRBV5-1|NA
CASSLSLGARGELFF
TGCGCCAGCAGCTTGTCCCTGGGGGCGCGTGGGGAGCTGTTTTTT
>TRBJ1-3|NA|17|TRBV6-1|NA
CASSDLDRLYSGNTIYF
TGTGCCAGCAGTGACCTAGACAGGCTCTACTCTGGAAACACCATATATTTT
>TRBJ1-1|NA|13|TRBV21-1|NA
CASSKVGKLPAFF
TGTGCCAGCAGCAAAGTAGGAAAGCTCCCAGCTTTCTTT
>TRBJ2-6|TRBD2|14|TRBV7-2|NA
CASRGGIGANVLTF
TGTGCCAGCAGGGGAGGGATTGGGGCCAACGTCCTGACTTTC
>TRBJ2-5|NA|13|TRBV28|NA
CASSTTPWETQYF
TGTGCCAGCAGTACGACGCCTTGGGAGACCCAGTACTTC
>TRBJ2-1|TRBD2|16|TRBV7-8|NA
CASSQGTSGSFSEQFF
TGTGCCAGCAGCCAAGGGACTAGCGGGAGTTTTAGTGAGCAGTTCTTC
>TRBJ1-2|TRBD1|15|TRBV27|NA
CASSSWDSPSRGYTF
TGTGCCAGCAGTTCATGGGACAGCCCCTCGCGTGGCTACACCTTC
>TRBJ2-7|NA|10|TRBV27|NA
CASTRPGQDF
TGTGCCAGCACCCGTCCTGGGCAGGACTTC
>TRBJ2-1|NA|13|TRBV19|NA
CASSISLLNEQFF
TGTGCCAGTAGTATATCCCTCCTGAATGAGCAGTTCTTC
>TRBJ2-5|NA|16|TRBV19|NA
CASSLPSAGGRETQYF
TGTGCCAGTAGCCTCCCTAGCGCCGGAGGGAGGGAGACCCAGTACTTC
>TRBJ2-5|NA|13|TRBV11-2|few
CASSLDPRETQYF
TGTGCCAGCAGCTTAGACCCGAGAGAGACCCAGTACTTC
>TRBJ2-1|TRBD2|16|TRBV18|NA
CASSPGTSGANNEQFF
TGTGCCAGCTCACCCGGGACTAGCGGGGCAAATAATGAGCAGTTCTTC
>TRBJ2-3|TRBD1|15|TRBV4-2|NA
CASSQLGQGADTQYF
TGTGCCAGCAGCCAACTAGGACAGGGGGCGGATACGCAGTATTTT
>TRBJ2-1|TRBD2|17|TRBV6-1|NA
CASSEYAGLASYNEQFF
TGTGCCAGCAGTGAATACGCGGGACTAGCCTCCTACAATGAGCAGTTCTTC
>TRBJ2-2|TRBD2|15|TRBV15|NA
CATSRTSPNTGELFF
TGTGCCACCAGCAGGACTAGCCCCAACACCGGGGAGCTGTTTTTT
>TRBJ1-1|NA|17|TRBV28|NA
CASSSRTKIFENTEAFF
TGTGCCAGCAGTTCAAGGACCAAAATTTTCGAGAACACTGAAGCTTTCTTT
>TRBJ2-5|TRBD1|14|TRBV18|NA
CASSPGQGFETQYF
TGTGCCAGCTCCCCGGGACAGGGGTTTGAGACCCAGTACTTC